This T cell receptor beta chain is from a study of T cells in Graves' hyperthyroidism and ophthalmopathy. TCR beta CDR3 region amplification was performed from RNA transcripts. Primed by the HTBI set, a first-round RT-PCR was run on the TCR CDR3. TCRdb reprocessed the multiplex PCR reads with MiXCR, giving one entry per CDR3 protein. This table has some 490,000 distinct CDR3 sequences, about 20% appearing once. The receptor was derived from a woman in her seventies with Graves' ophthalmopathy. Sequences were obtained from blood.

CDR3: CASSTPPGTSITDTQYF. CDR3 coding DNA: TGTGCCAGCAGCACCCCGCCCGGGACTAGTATAACAGATACGCAGTATTTT. This rearrangement joins TRBV7-9 to TRBJ2-3, with 8 bases that match TRBD2. The CDR3 runs to 17 residues. The germline V gene has CDR1 SEHNR and CDR2 FQNEAQ (reference sequence). The junction had 13 bases not matched to a gene; V was cut back by 5 bases and J by 3 bases.